This T cell receptor (beta chain) emerged from a study of T cells in Graves' hyperthyroidism and ophthalmopathy. Study results and limitations: In simple terms, a model built on 13 V-J features told ophthalmopathy apart from stable hyperthyroidism.

Using RNA transcripts as the source, TCR beta CDR3 regions were amplified. TCR CDR3 regions were first amplified by RT-PCR with HTBI primers. A single record per CDR3 protein comes from TCRdb applying MiXCR to the multiplex PCR reads. The sample consists of under 250,000 distinct CDR3 sequences, about a sixth of them appearing once. Graves' hyperthyroidism showing no ophthalmopathy progression within 18 months was considered stable. Disease duration under 2 months; hyperthyroidism patients were aged 18 to 65. For the diagnoses, clinical symptoms, serum thyroxine and TRAb, thyroid ultrasound and orbital computed tomography were used. Germline V gives CDR1 SGHNT, CDR2 YYREEE (reference sequence). The CDR3 is 15 amino acids. The J segment lost 4 bases and the V segment lost 3 bases, leaving 5 bases of the junction unmatched. As for this clonotype: Its matching antigen is unknown.

The chain uses TRBV5-4 and TRBJ2-5, with 11 nucleotides matching TRBD2. The TCR originated in a woman aged 45-65 years with Graves' hyperthyroidism. The sequencing input was blood. Written as DNA, the CDR3 is TGTGCCAGCAGCTCACTAGCGGGAGCTGGAGAGACCCAGTACTTC. Translation gives CASSSLAGAGETQYF.